This TCR beta chain was identified during a study of cytomegalovirus exposure and HLA in healthy donors. The count of this clone is one. Other DNA sequences from this sample encode an identical CDR3 as well. Trimming at V came to 7 bases and at J to 13 bases, leaving 12 bases not matched to a gene. The CDR3 consists of 14 residues. Germline V gene sequence: CDR1 MNHEY, CDR2 SVGAGI. The PCR made use of 60 Vbeta and 13 Jbeta primers. Sequencing was performed with immunoSEQ multiplex PCR; in TCRdb, only in-frame clones are kept and a portion is missing. This table has about 160,000 clones, about 72% appearing once.

The receptor comes from a middle-aged man in good health and CMV-seropositive. The sample consisted of PBMCs. The chain employs TRBV6-5 and TRBJ1-6, with TRBD1 matching over 8 bases. In DNA, the CDR3 is TGTGCCAGCACCCTAGACAGGGGAAACTCCCCCCTCCACTTT. Translated: CASTLDRGNSPLHF.